This passage covers 25 T cell receptor beta chains from one sample sequenced in a study of cytomegalovirus exposure and HLA in healthy donors. PCR involved 60 Vbeta and 13 Jbeta primers. Sequencing was performed with immunoSEQ multiplex PCR; in TCRdb, only in-frame clones are kept and a portion is missing. The sample has fewer than 150,000 clones, about 80% seen once. The source material was PBMCs. Source of these receptors: a woman aged 35 to 49 in good health and CMV-seropositive.

The chain links TRBV7-2 to TRBJ2-3; TRBD2 aligns across 8 bases. V trimming: 5 bases; J trimming: 0 bases; junction bases outside the gene matches: 7. CDR1 is SGHTA and CDR2 is FQGNSA in the germline V gene. CDR3 length equals 16 residues. The CDR3 here is CASSPQSGGSTDTQYF. Written as DNA, the CDR3 is TGTGCCAGCAGCCCACAGTCGGGGGGGAGCACAGATACGCAGTATTTT.

This clone was picked up a small number of times. The gene calls are TRBV29-1 and TRBJ2-2; TRBD2 might be the D (6 bases). The CDR3 totals 12 residues. CDR1 is SQVTM, CDR2 ANQGSEA, per germline. The DNA of the CDR3 is TGCAGTGCAACTAGCTACACCGGGGAGCTGTTTTTT. Its translation: CSATSYTGELFF.

V is TRBV4-2 and J is TRBJ1-2; D perhaps matches TRBD1 (5 bases). The V and J ends lost 5 bases and 1 base respectively, with 17 bases between them. Germline V CDR1 and CDR2: LGHNA, YNFKEQ. The CDR3 has 16 residues. The CDR3 DNA follows: TGTGCCAGCAGCATTGGACAAAACTCTCTTAACTATGGCTACACCTTC. As protein: CASSIGQNSLNYGYTF.

The genes are TRBV5-1 and TRBJ2-3; the match to TRBD2 covers 7 bases. Germline V gives CDR1 SGHRS, CDR2 YFSETQ. V lost 3 bases, J lost 2 bases, and 9 bases stayed unmatched. The CDR3 extends over 16 amino acids. CDR3 DNA sequence: TGCGCCAGCAGCTACTCAGCGGGGACGGCCACAGATACGCAGTATTTT. Its translation: CASSYSAGTATDTQYF.

The chain is built from TRBV7-9 and TRBJ2-2; D remains ambiguous. Trimming shortened V by 1 base and J by 0 bases, and 6 bases separated the two germline ends. In germline, CDR1 is SEHNR, CDR2 FQNEAQ (reference sequence). CDR3 size: 15 residues. CDR3 DNA: TGTGCCAGCAGCTTAGTTTCTACGAACACCGGGGAGCTGTTTTTT. It specifies CASSLVSTNTGELFF.

V gene TRBV27 combines with J gene TRBJ2-7; TRBD2 might be the D (6 bases). This CDR3 contains 16 residues. The germline V gene has CDR1 MNHEY and CDR2 SMNVEV (reference sequence). Trimming shortened V by 5 bases and J by 8 bases, and 25 bases separated the two germline ends. The CDR3 reads CASSPLRDSPGIKQYF. As DNA, the CDR3 is TGTGCCAGCAGTCCTCTGCGGGACTCCCCGGGTATCAAGCAGTACTTC.

Only a few counts were recorded for this clone. The chain carries TRBV5-1 and TRBJ2-7, with TRBD2 matching 7 bases. The CDR3 length is 15 residues. Germline V gene sequence: CDR1 SGHRS, CDR2 YFSETQ. V dropped 2 bases and J dropped 0; count of bases not matched to a gene: 5. The CDR3 loop reads CASSLGTKSSYEQYF. The CDR3 DNA follows: TGCGCCAGCAGCTTAGGGACTAAGAGCTCCTACGAGCAGTACTTC.

This clone was observed a single time. The CDR3 sequence is CASSPRATSGFHEQYF. The CDR3 DNA reads TGTGCCAGCAGCCCTCGAGCGACTAGCGGGTTCCACGAGCAGTACTTC. This chain uses TRBV11-3 with TRBJ2-7; 10 bases align to TRBD2. The trim removed 5 bases at V and 5 bases at J, leaving 12 bases unmatched. Germline V gene lookup returns CDR1 SGHNT and CDR2 YENEEA. The length of the CDR3 is 16 residues.

The V gene is TRBV10-3, the J gene TRBJ2-7; 7 bases align to TRBD2. Germline V lookup: CDR1 ENHRY, CDR2 SYGVKD. V gave up 4 bases and J gave up 2 bases; unmatched junction bases: 11. The CDR3 totals 16 residues. CDR3 DNA: TGTGCCATCAGTGGGGGCCGGGACTATGCCCCCTACGAGCAGTACTTC. Amino acid sequence: CAISGGRDYAPYEQYF.

The chain is built from TRBV15 and TRBJ2-3; 9 nucleotides align to TRBD1. The trim removed 6 bases at V and 6 bases at J, leaving 13 bases unmatched. In germline, CDR1 is LNHNV, CDR2 YYDKDF (reference sequence). The CDR3 sequence is 16 residues long. The CDR3 coding sequence is TGTGCCACCAGTCCCCACCCCGGGACAGGGCTTGATACGCAGTATTTT. It specifies CATSPHPGTGLDTQYF. Looking up the rest from reference TRBV15 and TRBJ2-3 gives the full variable domain: DAMVIQNPRYQVTQFGKPVTLSCSQTLNHNVMYWYQQKSSQAPKLLFHYYDKDFNNEADTPDNFQSRRPNTSFCFLDIRSPGLGDTAMYLCATSPHPGTGLDTQYFGPGTRLTVL.

In DNA form, the CDR3 reads TGTGCCAGCAGCTCCCGGGACAACTACTACGAGCAGTACTTC. Protein product: CASSSRDNYYEQYF. V and J are TRBV11-3 and TRBJ2-7, with a weak D call TRBD1 (6 bases). The CDR3 has 14 residues. Deletions cut 4 bases from V and 3 bases from J, with 13 bases between. Germline V lookup: CDR1 SGHNT, CDR2 YENEEA.

Here the CDR3 reads CASSLGGRTYEQYF. Written as DNA, the CDR3 is TGTGCCAGCAGCTTGGGCGGAAGAACCTACGAGCAGTACTTC. The chain uses TRBV5-4 and TRBJ2-7; no clear D gene. This CDR3 region has 14 residues. Trimming removed 0 bases at V and 2 bases at J, with 9 bases between. Per germline, CDR1 SGHNT and CDR2 YYREEE (reference sequence).

The V call is TRBV11-2, the J call TRBJ2-1; 12 positions agree with TRBD2. With V trimmed by 5 bases and J by 4 bases, 12 bases remained unmatched. Germline loops: CDR1 SGHAT, CDR2 FQNNGV. The CDR3 spans 18 residues. This chain's CDR3 is CASSPTLAGGPRYNEQFF. The CDR3 coding sequence is TGTGCCAGCAGCCCGACTCTAGCGGGAGGGCCAAGATACAATGAGCAGTTCTTC.

V usage is TRBV6-1 and J usage is TRBJ2-1; TRBD2 matches 10 bases. With V trimmed by 3 bases and J by 6 bases, 5 bases remained unmatched. This CDR3 region has 15 residues. CDR1 is MNHNS, CDR2 SASEGT, per germline. CDR3 bases: TGTGCCAGCAGTGATTGGACTAGCGGTCTCAATGAGCAGTTCTTC. Encoded protein: CASSDWTSGLNEQFF.

A single count supports this clone. This rearrangement joins TRBV14 to TRBJ1-1; 12 nucleotides line up with TRBD1. J gave up 5 bases and V 3 bases, and 1 base lay outside the gene matches. Germline V gene data show CDR1 as SGHDN and CDR2 as FVKESK. The CDR3 consists of 14 residues. The CDR3 loop reads CASSQGQGATEAFF. Written as DNA, the CDR3 is TGTGCCAGCAGCCAGGGACAGGGGGCAACTGAAGCTTTCTTT.

V usage is TRBV30 and J usage is TRBJ1-2, with TRBD1 matching over 7 bases. With 3 bases clipped from V and 7 bases from J, the junction kept 5 bases outside the gene matches. The CDR3 contains 12 residues. The germline gives CDR1 GTSNPN, CDR2 SVGIG (reference sequence). The CDR3 sequence: CAWRRQGSGYTF. The CDR3 DNA is TGTGCCTGGAGAAGACAGGGATCTGGCTACACCTTC.

The CDR3 reads CASSPRTGQGEQYF. The CDR3 region has the DNA TGTGCCAGCAGCCCCAGGACAGGCCAGGGCGAGCAGTACTTC. The genes are TRBV11-2 and TRBJ2-7; 7 bases are shared with TRBD1. Germline CDR1 is SGHAT and CDR2 is FQNNGV. This CDR3 contains 14 residues. The V gene end was trimmed by 5 bases and the J gene end by 6 bases; junction bases not matched to a gene: 10.

This rearrangement joins TRBV7-2 to TRBJ2-1, with TRBD2 matching 10 bases. The germline CDR1 and CDR2 sequences are SGHTA and FQGNSA. This CDR3 has 15 amino acids. The trim removed 1 base at V and 8 bases at J, leaving 5 bases unmatched. In nucleotides, the CDR3 is TGTGCCAGCAGCTTAGAACTAGCGGGACTCGATGAGCAGTTCTTC. Protein product: CASSLELAGLDEQFF.

The count of this clone is one. The chain carries TRBV7-2 and TRBJ1-2, with D hard to call. V shed 5 bases and J shed 4 bases, with 14 bases lying between them. The CDR3 extends over 14 amino acids. Germline CDR1 SGHTA, CDR2 FQGNSA. The CDR3 is CASSRPSPGYGYTF. As DNA, the CDR3 is TGTGCCAGCAGCCGTCCGAGTCCGGGCTATGGCTACACCTTC.

The chain uses TRBV2 and TRBJ2-7, with D possibly matching TRBD2 (6 bases). Deletions cut 3 bases from V and 2 bases from J, with 14 bases between. Germline V CDR1 and CDR2: SNHLY, FYNNEI. The CDR3 consists of 15 residues. The CDR3 protein is CASSDSGGDPYEQYF. DNA of the CDR3: TGTGCCAGCAGTGATAGCGGAGGGGACCCCTACGAGCAGTACTTC.

The CDR3 sequence: CASSSLRQGAYEQYF. The CDR3 nucleotides read TGCGCCAGCAGCTCCCTGAGGCAGGGGGCGTACGAGCAGTACTTC. This chain links TRBV5-1 with TRBJ2-7, with 8 nucleotides matching TRBD1. This CDR3 is built from 15 residues. The germline V gene has CDR1 SGHRS and CDR2 YFSETQ. J lost 4 bases, V lost 3 bases, and 9 bases had no gene match.

This chain joins TRBV29-1 and TRBJ2-3; 10 bases are a match to TRBD1. The CDR3 has 14 residues. Germline lookup yields CDR1 SQVTM and CDR2 ANQGSEA. V was clipped by 8 bases and J by 2 bases; unmatched bases: 7. CDR3 protein: CSTTTGGLTDTQYF. Written as DNA, the CDR3 is TGCAGCACAACGACAGGGGGCCTCACAGATACGCAGTATTTT.

This clone was seen a single time. The chain carries TRBV5-4 and TRBJ1-1; perhaps TRBD1 as D (5 bases). Germline V gene data show CDR1 as SGHNT and CDR2 as YYREEE (reference sequence). The CDR3 length is 18 residues. V was clipped by 1 base and J by 1 base, with 20 bases between them. CDR3 loop: CASSLPTLVTGQNTEAFF. CDR3 DNA: TGTGCCAGCAGCTTGCCCACGCTGGTAACAGGTCAGAACACTGAAGCTTTCTTT.

The V call is TRBV4-1, the J call TRBJ2-5; 7 bases are shared with TRBD2. The CDR3 is made up of 16 amino acids. With 4 bases clipped from V and 4 bases from J, the junction kept 12 bases outside the gene matches. The V gene's germline CDR1 is MGHRA and CDR2 YSYEKL. CDR3 protein: CASSPPGRLAGETQYF. The CDR3 DNA follows: TGCGCCAGCAGCCCTCCCGGGAGACTAGCCGGAGAGACCCAGTACTTC.

The rearrangement links TRBV19 to TRBJ1-5; D perhaps matches TRBD1 (6 bases). Germline CDR1 is LNHDA and CDR2 is SQIVND (reference sequence). CDR3 length: 17 residues. V was cut by 7 bases and J by 0 bases, with 19 bases left in between. As DNA, the CDR3 is TGTGCCAGTACTTTCTCGGCAGGGGATAATAGCAATCAGCCCCAGCATTTT. The encoded protein is CASTFSAGDNSNQPQHF.